This record concerns one TCR beta chain sequence. It was with 60 Vbeta and 13 Jbeta primers that the PCR ran. Generated by immunoSEQ multiplex PCR, the TCRdb table keeps only in-frame clones and is missing some. This repertoire comprises 31,000 or so clones; its ten largest clones make up about 5%. The data were obtained in a study of cytomegalovirus exposure and HLA in healthy donors. Healthy people donating bone marrow made up the donors. The germline V and J ends were trimmed by 2 bases and 2 bases, with 4 bases remaining between them. CDR1 and CDR2 from the germline V gene are SGDLS and YYNGEE. The CDR3 runs to 12 residues.

The sequence was collected from a female donor in good health and CMV-seronegative. The chain is built from TRBV9 and TRBJ1-2; D call uncertain. The sample taken for sequencing was PBMCs. The chain's CDR3 is CASSVRNYGYTF. CDR3 DNA: TGTGCCAGCAGCGTGAGGAACTATGGCTACACCTTC.